What follows are 3 T cell receptor beta chains derived from one specimen sequenced in a study of T cells in Graves' hyperthyroidism and ophthalmopathy. Authors of the study amplified TCR beta CDR3 regions from RNA transcripts. Researchers ran a first-round RT-PCR on the TCR CDR3 using the HTBI primer set. From the multiplex PCR reads, TCRdb called clonotypes with MiXCR, one entry per CDR3 protein. The sample lists about 350,000 distinct CDR3 sequences, 18% occurring once. Sequenced material: blood. These receptors came from a woman aged 40 to 55 with Graves' ophthalmopathy.

This clonotype was counted ten times or more. V is TRBV5-5 and J is TRBJ2-7; the D gene is possibly TRBD2 (6 bases). Germline V CDR1 and CDR2: SGHKS, YYEKEE (reference sequence). V dropped 1 base and J dropped 0 bases, with 8 bases sitting between them. The CDR3 sequence is 14 residues long. The CDR3: CASSLRDFSYEQYF. The CDR3 region has the DNA TGTGCCAGCAGCTTGCGGGACTTCTCCTACGAGCAGTACTTC.

This clonotype was found many times. The V gene is TRBV2, the J gene TRBJ2-6, with D possibly matching TRBD1 (5 bases). The CDR3 contains 18 residues. V was trimmed by 2 bases and J by 0 bases, leaving 14 bases between them. The germline gives CDR1 SNHLY, CDR2 FYNNEI. DNA of the CDR3: TGTGCCAGCAGTGAACAGGGAACCCCACTCTCTGGGGCCAACGTCCTGACTTTC. Translating it yields CASSEQGTPLSGANVLTF.

In its sample, this clonotype was seen many times. The CDR3 loop reads CASSLFAQGFGNQPQHF. CDR3 nucleotides: TGTGCCAGCAGTTTATTTGCACAGGGTTTCGGCAATCAGCCCCAGCATTTT. V gene TRBV28 combines with J gene TRBJ1-5; maybe TRBD1 (6 bases). V lost 1 base to trimming and J lost 2 bases, with 15 bases between them. Germline CDR1 MDHEN, CDR2 SYDVKM. The CDR3 has 17 residues. The variable domain in full, completed from reference TRBV28 and TRBJ1-5, reads DVKVTQSSRYLVKRTGEKVFLECVQDMDHENMFWYRQDPGLGLRLIYFSYDVKMKEKGDIPEGYSVSREKKERFSLILESASTNQTSMYLCASSLFAQGFGNQPQHFGDGTRLSIL.